Sequencing of this T cell receptor beta chain was carried out in a study of T cell responses to AZD1222 COVID-19 vaccine. The study, taken as a whole, reports: The study found vaccine-associated CD4 TCRs spanning spike, dominant at 160-218 and 743-854. There were repertoire samples only from the period after the peak T cell response. The study reported that nearly half of spike-specific TCRs target unmutated variant regions.

Of note for this clone: Its antigen is still unknown.

Both about-4-week and about-12-week second-dose recipients were combined. Clones were sequenced by immunoSEQ multiplex PCR, and TCRdb holds only the in-frame ones, with some missing. The sample lists more than 90,000 clones, roughly 86% occurring once. V was pared by 3 bases and J by 5 bases, with 5 bases between. The germline gives CDR1 KGHSH, CDR2 LQKENI. This CDR3 is 11 amino acids long. Sequencing used peripheral blood, obtained 28 days after the second AZD1222 dose. The genes are TRBV18 and TRBJ2-7, with D unclear. The source of this sequence is an adult who received the AZD1222 COVID-19 vaccine. This CDR3 reads CASSPKDEQYF. The CDR3 region has the DNA TGTGCCAGCTCACCGAAGGACGAGCAGTACTTC.